A selection of T cell receptor beta chains follows, all from one sample in a study of response to subunit inactivated influenza vaccine. One entry per CDR3 protein results from TCRdb running MiXCR on the RT-PCR reads. The sample lists around 760,000 distinct CDR3 sequences, roughly 13% seen once, with 5.5% to 7% in the top ten. Sample: PBMCs from blood, taken about 14 days before vaccination. These receptors were collected from a man aged 50 to 59 who received an inactivated influenza vaccine. The CDR3 runs from the conserved cysteine through the conserved F or W. The D gene is left open where the match is weak. The size of a clone is reported for some rows only, either as once, few or many, or as a class for expanded clones.

j_gene | abundance | len | v_gene | d_gene | CDR3aa | CDR3nt
TRBJ2-1 | few | 12 | TRBV10-3 | . | CAISEGTHEQFF | TGTGCCATCAGTGAGGGCACCCATGAGCAGTTCTTC
TRBJ2-7 | . | 12 | TRBV28 | . | CASSPPTYEQYF | TGTGCCAGCAGCCCCCCTACCTACGAGCAGTACTTC
TRBJ2-2 | . | 14 | TRBV5-5 | . | CASSWGMNTGELFF | TGTGCCAGTTCGTGGGGTATGAACACCGGGGAGCTGTTTTTT
TRBJ2-7 | . | 15 | TRBV9 | . | CASSVTGLPDYEQYF | TGTGCCAGCAGCGTAACGGGACTCCCTGACTACGAGCAGTACTTC
TRBJ1-1 | few | 15 | TRBV10-3 | . | CAIGQRHVGNTEAFF | TGTGCCATCGGGCAGAGGCATGTGGGGAACACTGAAGCTTTCTTT
TRBJ1-1 | few | 15 | TRBV4-1 | . | CASSPFGRSLTEAFF | TGCGCCAGCAGCCCCTTTGGGAGGAGCCTCACTGAAGCTTTCTTT
TRBJ2-1 | . | 15 | TRBV10-3 | TRBD2 | CAISEIAGGYNEQFF | TGTGCCATCAGTGAAATAGCGGGAGGTTACAATGAGCAGTTCTTC
TRBJ1-2 | few | 13 | TRBV2 | . | CASSEVRDNGYTF | TGTGCCAGCAGTGAGGTCAGGGACAATGGCTACACCTTC
TRBJ2-1 | . | 14 | TRBV15 | . | CATSRPDGYNEQFF | TGTGCCACCAGCAGGCCAGACGGGTACAATGAGCAGTTCTTC
TRBJ1-5 | . | 15 | TRBV12-3/TRBV12-4 | . | CASNMVGRANQPQHF | TGTGCCAGCAACATGGTAGGACGGGCTAATCAGCCCCAGCATTTT
TRBJ2-6 | . | 15 | TRBV6-1 | TRBD1 | CASSKDRVGANVLTF | TGTGCCAGCAGTAAGGACAGGGTTGGGGCCAACGTCCTGACTTTC
TRBJ2-3 | . | 14 | TRBV4-2 | . | CASSQVGGSDTQYF | TGTGCCAGCAGCCAAGTGGGTGGGAGCGATACGCAGTATTTT
TRBJ2-3 | . | 15 | TRBV18 | . | CASSARPAGTDTQYF | TGTGCCAGCTCAGCTAGGCCCGCAGGCACAGATACGCAGTATTTT
TRBJ2-7 | few | 15 | TRBV7-2 | . | CASSLVAGPGDEQYF | TGTGCCAGCAGCTTAGTGGCGGGCCCAGGGGACGAGCAGTACTTC
TRBJ2-7 | . | 12 | TRBV5-5 | . | CASSGQQGGKYF | TGTGCCAGCAGCGGACAGCAGGGAGGAAAGTACTTC
TRBJ2-1 | few | 16 | TRBV6-1 | TRBD2 | CASRMGLAGKYNEQFF | TGTGCCAGCAGGATGGGACTAGCGGGCAAATACAATGAGCAGTTCTTC
TRBJ1-1 | few | 15 | TRBV18 | . | CASSPPTGMNTEAFF | TGTGCCAGCTCACCACCGACAGGCATGAACACTGAAGCTTTCTTT
TRBJ1-6 | . | 16 | TRBV5-4 | . | CASSFGESSYNSPLHF | TGTGCCAGCAGCTTTGGGGAGAGCTCCTATAATTCACCCCTCCACTTT
TRBJ1-1 | . | 12 | TRBV12-3/TRBV12-4 | TRBD1 | CASSYRGLEAFF | TGTGCCAGCAGTTACAGGGGGCTCGAGGCTTTCTTT